This note documents a single TCR beta chain sequence. Its antigen is still unknown. The sample is drawn from a study of cytomegalovirus exposure and HLA in healthy donors. On the study more broadly: Out of about 179 million T cells, an earlier analysis found around 120 million unique TCR beta sequences in total.

The study's findings and limits: A later analysis reportedly found fewer N-insertions in an Asian-associated ancestry cluster than the roughly 670-donor mean. Both high specificity and high sensitivity reportedly marked the classifier's diagnosis of cytomegalovirus status. Most TCR sequences showed up rarely, but some public TCRs showed up in many donors.

The CDR3 is made up of 16 amino acids. V lost 3 bases to trimming and J lost 5 bases; unmatched junction nucleotides: 6. Germline V gene data show CDR1 as SNHLY and CDR2 as FYNNEI. PCR employed 60 Vbeta and 13 Jbeta primers. The repertoire was sequenced with immunoSEQ multiplex PCR; TCRdb's copy has only in-frame clones and lacks some. The table lists about 130,000 clones, around three quarters of them singletons. This chain connects TRBV2 to TRBJ2-2; 10 positions match TRBD1. Source material: PBMCs. The clonotype originates from a man between 40 and 49 years old in good health and CMV-seronegative. The CDR3 coding sequence is TGTGCCAGCAGTGATTCGGGACAGGGGATAACCGGGGAGCTGTTTTTT. This codes for CASSDSGQGITGELFF.